A selection of T cell receptor beta chains follows, all from one sample in a study of OX40 agonist ivuxolimab in advanced cancers. The data were produced by immunoSEQ multiplex PCR, yet TCRdb's version contains in-frame clones alone and is incomplete. The profile shows about 50,000 clones, around nine tenths of them singletons. Source: CD4+ or CD8+ T cells sorted from blood, taken in a trial of the OX40 agonist ivuxolimab. The receptors shown here come from an adult with an advanced solid tumor such as melanoma, head and neck, liver or kidney cancer. CDR3s include the opening cysteine and the closing phenylalanine or tryptophan. Each record gives: D gene, J gene, V gene, clone size, CDR3 length, CDR3 DNA, CDR3 protein. A D gene is named only where the DNA matches it firmly. Clone size is stated in some rows and not others, as once, few, many or a class when expanded.

D: -; J: TRBJ2-7; V: TRBV7-6; size: once; length: 15; DNA: TGTGCCAGCAGCATCTCACAGGGTCCCTATTACGAGCAGTACTTC; CDR3: CASSISQGPYYEQYF
D: -; J: TRBJ2-3; V: TRBV29-1; size: -; length: 12; DNA: TGCAGCGTTGAAGATAACCGAGATACGCAGTATTTT; CDR3: CSVEDNRDTQYF
D: -; J: TRBJ1-2; V: TRBV4-1; size: -; length: 15; DNA: TGCGCCAGCAGCCAAGTCGACAGTGCGAACTATGGCTACACCTTC; CDR3: CASSQVDSANYGYTF
D: -; J: TRBJ1-1; V: TRBV19; size: few; length: 14; DNA: TGTGCCAGTAGCCGACAGGTCCGTTACACTGAAGCTTTCTTT; CDR3: CASSRQVRYTEAFF
D: TRBD1; J: TRBJ1-2; V: TRBV11-2; size: -; length: 15; DNA: TGTGCCAGCAGCCCTCAAACAGGGGGCACCTATGGCTACACCTTC; CDR3: CASSPQTGGTYGYTF
D: -; J: TRBJ1-6; V: TRBV5-6; size: few; length: 14; DNA: TGTGCCAGCACCTTTAGACAGGCGAATTCACCCCTCCACTTT; CDR3: CASTFRQANSPLHF
D: TRBD2; J: TRBJ2-7; V: TRBV5-5; size: few; length: 14; DNA: TGTGCCAGCAGCTGGGGACTAAGCTCCTACGAGCAGTACTTC; CDR3: CASSWGLSSYEQYF
D: TRBD2; J: TRBJ2-7; V: TRBV10-3; size: once; length: 17; DNA: TGTGCCATCAAGGAATCCGGTAGCGGGACCAGCTCCTACGAGCAGTACTTC; CDR3: CAIKESGSGTSSYEQYF
D: -; J: TRBJ2-2; V: TRBV5-1; size: -; length: 15; DNA: TGCGCCAGCAGCTTGGGTACAGGTACCACCGGGGAGCTGTTTTTT; CDR3: CASSLGTGTTGELFF
D: -; J: TRBJ1-1; V: TRBV18; size: -; length: 13; DNA: TGTGCCAGCTCACCCGGGGAGAACACTGAAGCTTTCTTT; CDR3: CASSPGENTEAFF
D: -; J: TRBJ2-1; V: TRBV6-5; size: -; length: 15; DNA: TGTGCCAGCAGTTACTCGGGGCTGGGCTACAATGAGCAGTTCTTC; CDR3: CASSYSGLGYNEQFF
D: -; J: TRBJ1-1; V: TRBV9; size: -; length: 13; DNA: TGTGCCAGCAGCGTATTAGAGGTAACGGAAGCTTTCTTT; CDR3: CASSVLEVTEAFF
D: TRBD2; J: TRBJ2-1; V: TRBV18; size: -; length: 14; DNA: TGTGCCAGCGGCCGGGGGCTAGCGGGAGGTGAGCAGTTCTTC; CDR3: CASGRGLAGGEQFF
D: TRBD2; J: TRBJ2-1; V: TRBV6-5; size: -; length: 15; DNA: TGTGCCAGCAGTCCCTCGGGGGGGTACGGCAATGAGCAGTTCTTC; CDR3: CASSPSGGYGNEQFF
D: TRBD1; J: TRBJ1-1; V: TRBV19; size: few; length: 17; DNA: TGTGCCAGTAGTACGAACCCGTGGACAGGGCCGAACACTGAAGCTTTCTTT; CDR3: CASSTNPWTGPNTEAFF
D: -; J: TRBJ1-1; V: TRBV6-5; size: -; length: 15; DNA: TGTGCCAGCAGTTACTCGTTAAACTCGAACACTGAAGCTTTCTTT; CDR3: CASSYSLNSNTEAFF
D: -; J: TRBJ2-7; V: TRBV6-6; size: -; length: 13; DNA: TGTGCCAGCAATTACTCGGATCAGTCAGAGCAGTACTTC; CDR3: CASNYSDQSEQYF
D: TRBD2; J: TRBJ2-7; V: TRBV7-2; size: -; length: 16; DNA: TGTGCCAGCAGCTTAGTAACTAGCGGGGGAACCTACGAGCAGTACTTC; CDR3: CASSLVTSGGTYEQYF
D: -; J: TRBJ1-6; V: TRBV9; size: -; length: 14; DNA: TGTGCCAGCAGCGCAGGACTCAACAATTCACCCCTCCACTTT; CDR3: CASSAGLNNSPLHF
D: TRBD1; J: TRBJ1-6; V: TRBV30; size: -; length: 17; DNA: TGTGCCTGGAGGCCCGGGGGACAGGGGACGTCGAATTCACCCCTCCACTTT; CDR3: CAWRPGGQGTSNSPLHF
D: -; J: TRBJ1-4; V: TRBV25-1; size: -; length: 15; DNA: TGTGCCAGCAGTGAAGCAAGCAGGAGTAATGAAAAACTGTTTTTT; CDR3: CASSEASRSNEKLFF
D: TRBD1; J: TRBJ2-7; V: TRBV7-9; size: -; length: 16; DNA: TGTGCCAGCAGCCCGACCAACAGGGGGGTGTCGTACGAGCAGTACTTC; CDR3: CASSPTNRGVSYEQYF
D: -; J: TRBJ1-4; V: TRBV28; size: -; length: 13; DNA: TGTGCCAGCAGTCAAAGCCTTAATGAAAAACTGTTTTTT; CDR3: CASSQSLNEKLFF
D: TRBD1; J: TRBJ1-6; V: TRBV5-1; size: -; length: 15; DNA: TGCGCCAGCAGCTTGGCGACAGGGACGGGTTCACCCCTCCACTTT; CDR3: CASSLATGTGSPLHF
D: TRBD2; J: TRBJ2-2; V: TRBV15; size: -; length: 16; DNA: TGTGCCACCAGCAGGGGCCGGGGGGGTGACACCGGGGAGCTGTTTTTT; CDR3: CATSRGRGGDTGELFF
D: -; J: TRBJ1-5; V: TRBV5-6; size: few; length: 12; DNA: TGTGCCAGCAGCTTGATCAATCAGCCCCAGCATTTT; CDR3: CASSLINQPQHF
D: -; J: TRBJ1-4; V: TRBV27; size: -; length: 15; DNA: TGTGCCAGCAGTTTGGGGAGGGTGGAGGTAGAAAAACTGTTTTTT; CDR3: CASSLGRVEVEKLFF